This T cell receptor beta chain is from a study of T-cell memory formation after mild COVID-19. Study results and caveats: Whether second-wave clones peaking at day 37 were SARS-CoV-2 specific went unconfirmed. Detection of some responders pre-infection suggested pre-existing cross-reactive memory T cells participated.

Sample barcodes and UMIs were carried by the TCR alpha and TCR beta cDNA libraries that 5'RACE generated with constant-segment primers. TCRdb re-called the 5' RACE reads through MiXCR, storing one row per CDR3 protein. The data show approximately 250,000 distinct CDR3 sequences, 15% seen once. Concerning this clonotype: Antigen unknown.

The sequenced sample was PBMCs or a T cell subset sorted from them (not recorded which). This clonotype was obtained from an adult woman who had mild COVID-19 (a few samples of this study predate the infection). Cell type and time point are not known.

CDR3: CASLDRGSNQPQHF. The CDR3 DNA reads as TGTGCCAGCTTAGACAGGGGGAGCAATCAGCCCCAGCATTTT. The chain has TRBV6-6 and TRBJ1-5; TRBD1 agrees at 9 bases. The CDR3 has 14 residues. Trimming took 8 bases from V and 1 from J; bases not matched to a gene: 3. Germline V gives CDR1 MNHNY, CDR2 SVGAGI (reference sequence).